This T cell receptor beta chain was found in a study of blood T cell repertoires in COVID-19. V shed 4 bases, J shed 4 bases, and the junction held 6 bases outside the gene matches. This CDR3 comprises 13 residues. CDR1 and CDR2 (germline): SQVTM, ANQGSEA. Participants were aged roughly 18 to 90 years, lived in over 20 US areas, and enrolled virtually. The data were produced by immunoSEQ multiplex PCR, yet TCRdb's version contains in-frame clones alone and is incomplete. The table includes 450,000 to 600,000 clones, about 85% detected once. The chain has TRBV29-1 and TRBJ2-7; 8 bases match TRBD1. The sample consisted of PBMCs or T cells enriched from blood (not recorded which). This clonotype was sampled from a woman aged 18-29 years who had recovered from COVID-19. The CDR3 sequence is CSVAAGGLYEQYF. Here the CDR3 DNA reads TGCAGCGTTGCGGCAGGGGGCTTGTACGAGCAGTACTTC.